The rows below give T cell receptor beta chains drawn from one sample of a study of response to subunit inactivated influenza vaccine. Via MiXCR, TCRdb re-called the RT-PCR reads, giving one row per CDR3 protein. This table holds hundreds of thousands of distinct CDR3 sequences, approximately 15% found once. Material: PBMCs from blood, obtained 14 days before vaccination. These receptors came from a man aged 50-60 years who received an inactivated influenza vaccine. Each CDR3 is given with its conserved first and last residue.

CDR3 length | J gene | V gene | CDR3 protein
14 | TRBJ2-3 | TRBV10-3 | CAISDPGVADTQYF
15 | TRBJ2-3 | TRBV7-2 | CASSLAGMHTDTQYF
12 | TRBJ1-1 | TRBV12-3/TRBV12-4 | CAGRGVGTEAFF
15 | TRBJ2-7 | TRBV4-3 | CASSQDRGFTYEQYF
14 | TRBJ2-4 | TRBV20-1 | CSALTSGRGNIQYF
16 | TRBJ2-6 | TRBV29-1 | CSVKTGSASGANVLTF
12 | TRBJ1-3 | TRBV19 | CASTLPGNTIYF
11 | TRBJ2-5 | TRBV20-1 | CSARAEETQYF
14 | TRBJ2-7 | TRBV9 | CASSPGTALWEQYF
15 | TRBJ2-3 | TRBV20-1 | CSARDTLTGGLGQYF
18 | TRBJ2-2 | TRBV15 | CATSRVPGLAENTGELFF
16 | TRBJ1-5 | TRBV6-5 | CASSYSKGTGYQPQHF
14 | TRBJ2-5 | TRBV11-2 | CASRTGTEQETQYF
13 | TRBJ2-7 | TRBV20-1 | CSARSRAAYEQYF
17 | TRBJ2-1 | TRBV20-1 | CSARDRMSGRISYEQFF
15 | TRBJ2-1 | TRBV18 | CASSPVRSSYNEQFF
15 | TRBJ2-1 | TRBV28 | CASSTIAGGRAEQFF
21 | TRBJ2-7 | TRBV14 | CASSQDHRTELTLQGAYEQYF
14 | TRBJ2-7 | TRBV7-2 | CASSLTRGHYEQYF
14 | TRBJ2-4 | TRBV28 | CATIPHTAKNIQYF
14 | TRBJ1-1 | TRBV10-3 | CAIRTGGGDTEAFF
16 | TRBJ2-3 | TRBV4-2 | CASSQARDRVTDTQYF
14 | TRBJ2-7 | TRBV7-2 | CASSPFSPAYEQYF
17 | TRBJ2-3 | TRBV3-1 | CASSRRFADSSTDTQYF
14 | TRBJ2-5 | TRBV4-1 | CASSQGGTSGSRYF
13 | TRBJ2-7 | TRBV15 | CATSRDPGREQYF
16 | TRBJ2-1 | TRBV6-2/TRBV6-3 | CASSYRSSGTYNEQFF
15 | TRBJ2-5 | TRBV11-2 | CASSSQNVQGSTQYF
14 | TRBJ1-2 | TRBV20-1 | CSAREMTGYYGYTF
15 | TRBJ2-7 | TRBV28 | CASRTGTGKGYEQYF
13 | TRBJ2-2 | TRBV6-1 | CASTPTGSGELFF
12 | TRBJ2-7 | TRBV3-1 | CASSLDPNEQYF
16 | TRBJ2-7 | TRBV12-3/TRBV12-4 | CASSLGGLNRGHEQYF
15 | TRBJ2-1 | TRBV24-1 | CATSEPGTTHNEQFF
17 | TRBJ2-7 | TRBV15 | CATSRDGAGISPYEQYF
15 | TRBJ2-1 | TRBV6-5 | CASSYSPGTYNEQFF
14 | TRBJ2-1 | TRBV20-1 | CSVTTTSGYNEQFF